This T cell receptor beta chain was identified in a study of T-cell reconstitution after alpha-beta-depleted transplantation in children. Study-wide results and caveats: Surviving recipient T cells and intrathymic progenitors accounted for some patients' high TCRbeta diversity at day 60. Expanded clones from the graft, numbering several hundred, reportedly supplied alpha-beta T cells about two months after transplant.

This clonotype was observed a few times. Its antigen is undetermined. Trimming took off 2 bases at V and 3 bases at J, with 12 bases between the two ends. CDR1 is MDHEN and CDR2 is SYDVKM in the germline V gene. The CDR3 is made up of 15 amino acids. Unique molecular identifiers were incorporated during preparation of the TCRbeta library. TCRdb independently ran MiXCR on the PCR reads; one entry per CDR3 protein. The data show over 450,000 distinct CDR3 sequences, with about 10% seen just once and about 2% held by the top ten. The sequences come from PBMCs, collected before TCRalphabeta/CD19-depleted stem cell transplant. This sequence originates from a child aged 2 to 10 with inherited bone marrow failure, due to receive a stem cell transplant. This chain uses TRBV28 with TRBJ2-3; D is possibly TRBD2 (5 bases). Here the CDR3 DNA reads TGTGCCAGCAGTTTACCGGGAACGGGGACAGATACGCAGTATTTT. As protein: CASSLPGTGTDTQYF.